This is a list of T cell receptor beta chains from one sample in a study of technical replicates of blood from several donors. The data were produced by immunoSEQ multiplex PCR, yet TCRdb's version contains in-frame clones alone and is incomplete. The table has approximately 87,000 clones, 90% to 95% seen once; the top ten hold 0.25% to 0.3%. The specimen was T cells isolated from PBMCs. These receptors came from a human donor in good health. CDR3s include the opening cysteine and the closing phenylalanine or tryptophan. Fields, in order: J gene, D gene, clone size, V gene, CDR3 protein, CDR3 DNA. D genes are given only for firm matches. Size values are once, few and many counts, or a class for expanded clones, and some rows have none.

>TRBJ1-5|NA|NA|TRBV28
CASSPSPRGNQPQHF
TGTGCCAGCAGTCCCTCTCCGAGGGGCAATCAGCCCCAGCATTTT
>TRBJ1-4|NA|NA|TRBV5-1
CASSWGPGTDEKLFF
TGCGCCAGCAGCTGGGGTCCAGGGACTGATGAAAAACTGTTTTTT
>TRBJ2-1|TRBD2|NA|TRBV4-1
CASSQSGLAYTTYNEQFF
TGCGCCAGCAGCCAGAGCGGACTAGCCTACACAACATACAATGAGCAGTTCTTC
>TRBJ1-2|NA|once|TRBV27
CASSLDRLNYGYTF
TGTGCCAGCAGTTTAGACAGGCTCAACTATGGCTACACCTTC
>TRBJ1-1|NA|NA|TRBV6-6
CASNRVLNTEAFF
TGTGCCAGCAACAGGGTTCTGAACACTGAAGCTTTCTTT
>TRBJ2-2|NA|NA|TRBV27
CASSFSTGELFF
TGTGCCAGCAGTTTCAGTACCGGGGAGCTGTTTTTT
>TRBJ2-7|NA|once|TRBV7-9
CASSFPDGGAAYEQYF
TGTGCCAGCAGCTTCCCCGACGGGGGAGCCGCCTACGAGCAGTACTTC
>TRBJ1-6|NA|NA|TRBV11-3
CASSGGDSPLHF
TGTGCCAGCAGCGGGGGCGATTCACCCCTCCACTTT
>TRBJ2-7|TRBD2|NA|TRBV7-9
CASSQIAGEEYEQYF
TGTGCCAGCAGTCAAATAGCGGGAGAGGAATACGAGCAGTACTTC
>TRBJ2-1|TRBD1|NA|TRBV30
CAWSRLQGRQQGSSSYNEQFF
TGTGCCTGGAGTAGGCTCCAGGGACGCCAACAGGGGAGCAGCTCCTACAATGAGCAGTTCTTC
>TRBJ1-5|NA|once|TRBV29-1
CSVALGGLGDQPQHF
TGCAGCGTTGCTCTTGGAGGGCTAGGAGATCAGCCCCAGCATTTT
>TRBJ2-7|NA|NA|TRBV14
CASSQEGSGPIAYEQYF
TGTGCCAGCAGCCAAGAGGGCAGCGGGCCGATTGCCTACGAGCAGTACTTC
>TRBJ1-5|NA|NA|TRBV6-1
CASSEELAYSNQPQHF
TGTGCCAGCAGTGAAGAGCTTGCTTATAGCAATCAGCCCCAGCATTTT
>TRBJ2-1|NA|NA|TRBV19
CASSLSRDSINFF
TGTGCCAGTAGTCTTTCCCGGGACTCGATTAACTTCTTC
>TRBJ2-7|TRBD1|NA|TRBV6-1
CAITTGTGLEQYF
TGTGCCATCACGACCGGGACAGGGCTCGAGCAGTACTTC
>TRBJ2-7|TRBD1|NA|TRBV4-2
CASSLFPGGYEQYF
TGTGCCAGCAGCTTGTTTCCAGGGGGCTACGAGCAGTACTTC
>TRBJ2-6|NA|NA|TRBV28
CASSSPGTGANVLTF
TGTGCCAGCAGTTCTCCAGGGACTGGGGCCAACGTCCTGACTTTC
>TRBJ2-7|TRBD2|NA|TRBV19
CASNPRLAVDFYEQYF
TGTGCCAGTAACCCCAGACTAGCGGTTGACTTCTACGAGCAGTACTTC
>TRBJ1-3|NA|NA|TRBV6-4
CASSETPGFGNTIYF
TGTGCCAGCAGCGAAACACCAGGGTTTGGAAACACCATATATTTT
>TRBJ1-2|NA|once|TRBV7-9
CASSPTPTANYGYTF
TGTGCCAGCAGCCCCACCCCGACAGCGAACTATGGCTACACCTTC
>TRBJ2-5|TRBD2|NA|TRBV19
CASSSGGADETQYF
TGTGCCAGTAGTAGCGGGGGGGCGGATGAGACCCAGTACTTC
>TRBJ2-1|TRBD2|NA|TRBV11-2
CASSPGVAGGPPSEQFF
TGTGCCAGCAGCCCCGGGGTAGCGGGGGGGCCGCCTTCTGAGCAGTTCTTC